This TCR beta chain emerged from a study of immune reconstitution after stem cell transplant in scleroderma (dated by TCRdb to 2017 to 2019). V and J lose 4 bases and 1 base, and a span of 10 bases separates them. Per the germline V gene (reference sequence), DFQATT is the CDR1 and SNEGSKA is the CDR2. The CDR3 holds 14 amino acids from the cysteine to the phenylalanine. The entry retains the CDR3 DNA only, 42 bases that are in frame from base 1. This clonotype is identified as medium-sized (0.01 to 0.1%). The antigen it recognizes is unknown. Base quality data are lacking; no much larger clone is found one base away. The library was built by means of RT-PCR. The instrument was an Illumina MiSeq. TCRdb redid the processing of the public reads, applying fastp at Q25 and MiXCR, and retained in-frame beta chains. Rows with a matching CDR3 protein are joined into one entry that keeps the most common DNA and genes. This sample holds about 5,600 distinct CDR3 sequences; 7.5% to 9% were observed only once. Around 10% of the sample is taken by the ten largest.

This receptor was taken from a male donor with systemic sclerosis. This material was acquired before or after autologous hematopoietic stem cell transplantation (not recorded which). This sequence uses TRBV20-1 and TRBJ2-2; perhaps TRBD2 is the D gene, with 6 bases matching. The DNA sequence is as follows: TGCAGTGCTAAGGACTACCAGAACACCGGGGAGCTGTTTTTT. This codes for CSAKDYQNTGELFF.